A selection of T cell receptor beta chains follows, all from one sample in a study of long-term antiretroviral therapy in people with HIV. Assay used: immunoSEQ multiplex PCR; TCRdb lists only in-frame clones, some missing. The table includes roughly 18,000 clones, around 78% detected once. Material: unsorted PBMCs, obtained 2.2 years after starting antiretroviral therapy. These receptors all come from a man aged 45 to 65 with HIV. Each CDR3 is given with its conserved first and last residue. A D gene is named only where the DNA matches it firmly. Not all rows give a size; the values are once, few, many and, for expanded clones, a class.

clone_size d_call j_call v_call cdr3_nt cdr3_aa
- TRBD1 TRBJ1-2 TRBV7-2 TGTGCCAGCAGCACAACCACAGGCAGGGGGTGGAATGGCTACACCTTC CASSTTTGRGWNGYTF
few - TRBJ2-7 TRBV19 TGTGCCAGTAGGAGAGGGGTCGGCTACGAGCAGTACTTC CASRRGVGYEQYF
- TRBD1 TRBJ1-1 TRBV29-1 TGCAGCGTTACGACAGGGATAACTGAAGCTTTCTTT CSVTTGITEAFF
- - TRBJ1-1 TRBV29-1 TGCAGCGCCTCGGGGGGGTGGGGGATGAACACTGAAGCTTTCTTT CSASGGWGMNTEAFF
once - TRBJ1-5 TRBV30 TGTGCCTGGGCGCCAGGGGCGAGGGGCCAGCCCCAGCATTTT CAWAPGARGQPQHF
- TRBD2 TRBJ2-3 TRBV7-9 TGTGCCAGCAGCTTCGGACTAGCGGGAGCCCGCACAGATACGCAGTATTTT CASSFGLAGARTDTQYF
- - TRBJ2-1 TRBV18 TGTGCCAGCTCACCAACGCCACGTATTCGGTGGGAGCAGTTCTTC CASSPTPRIRWEQFF
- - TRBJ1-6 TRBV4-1 TGCGCCAGCAGCCCCCCCGTTTGGAATTCACCCCTCCACTTT CASSPPVWNSPLHF
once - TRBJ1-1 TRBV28 TGTGCCAGCAGTTTCATGGAGGGCGCGAACACTGAAGCTTTCTTT CASSFMEGANTEAFF
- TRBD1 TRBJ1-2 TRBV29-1 TGCAGCGAGACACAGGGGGGGGATGGCTACACCTTC CSETQGGDGYTF
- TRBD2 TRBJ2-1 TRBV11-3 TGTGCCAGCAGCCGGACTAGGGGCGCCTACAATGAGCAGTTCTTC CASSRTRGAYNEQFF
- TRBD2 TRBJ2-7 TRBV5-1 TGCGCCAGCAGTACGAGGGGAGGGGCCTACGAGCAGTACTTC CASSTRGGAYEQYF
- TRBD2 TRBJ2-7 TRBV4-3 TGCGCCAGCAGCCAAGGACTAGCGGGGTTTGGGGAGCAGTACTTC CASSQGLAGFGEQYF
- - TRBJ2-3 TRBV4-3 TGCGCCAGCAGCCAAGAGATAAGCACAGATACGCAGTATTTT CASSQEISTDTQYF
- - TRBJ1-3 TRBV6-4 TGTGCCAGCAGTGACGGCAGGGTGTGGGGAAACACCATATATTTT CASSDGRVWGNTIYF
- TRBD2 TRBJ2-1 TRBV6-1 TGTGCCAGCAGCCCACGCGGCGGGGGCTACAATGAGCAGTTCTTC CASSPRGGGYNEQFF
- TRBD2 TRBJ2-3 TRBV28 TGTGCCAGCAGGGCGGGGGGGCGGGCAGATACGCAGTATTTT CASRAGGRADTQYF
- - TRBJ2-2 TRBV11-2 TGTGCCAGCAGCCTATCAAGCACCGGGGAGCTGTTTTTT CASSLSSTGELFF
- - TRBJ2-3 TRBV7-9 TGTGCCAGCAGCTCTCGGGGCATATCGGCAGATACGCAGTATTTT CASSSRGISADTQYF
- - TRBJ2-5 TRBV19 TGTGCCAGTGGCTTAGGGGGGGAGAGCTCCAAGAGCCAGTACTTC CASGLGGESSKSQYF
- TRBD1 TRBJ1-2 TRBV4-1 TGCGCCAGCAGCGCTACGTTTTTAAGGGGACAGGGGGGATCTAACTATGGCTACACCTTC CASSATFLRGQGGSNYGYTF
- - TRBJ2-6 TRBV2 TGTGCCAGCAGTGGACAGGTCTCTGGGGCCAACGTCCTGACTTTC CASSGQVSGANVLTF